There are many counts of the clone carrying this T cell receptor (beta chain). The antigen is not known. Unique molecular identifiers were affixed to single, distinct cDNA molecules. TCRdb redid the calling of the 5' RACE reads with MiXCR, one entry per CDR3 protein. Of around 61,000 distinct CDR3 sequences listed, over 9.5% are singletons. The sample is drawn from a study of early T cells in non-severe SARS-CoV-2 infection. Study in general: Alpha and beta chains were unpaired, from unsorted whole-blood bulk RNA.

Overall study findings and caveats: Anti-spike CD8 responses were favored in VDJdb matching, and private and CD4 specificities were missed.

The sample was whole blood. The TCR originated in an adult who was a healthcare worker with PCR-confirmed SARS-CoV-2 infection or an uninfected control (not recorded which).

The CDR3 here is CASSLVGESSYEQYF. The CDR3 DNA reads TGCGCCAGCAGCTTGGTGGGCGAGAGCTCCTACGAGCAGTACTTC. The V and J genes are TRBV5-1 and TRBJ2-7; D is unresolved. The CDR3 covers 15 residues. Per the germline V gene, CDR1 is SGHRS and CDR2 is YFSETQ. Between the trimmed V and J ends, which lost 0 bases and 0 bases, there was a span of 10 bases.